The 30 T cell receptor beta chains presented below share a single source sample, sequenced in a study of beta chain features in type 1 diabetes. Expressed TCRB transcripts were sequenced because the isolated RNA had all been reverse transcribed beforehand. Sequencing used immunoSEQ multiplex PCR; TCRdb keeps in-frame clones, though not all of them. Of 20,000 to 25,000 clones in the sample, about 72% were seen once. The specimen was Tregs from blood. Receptors originate from a woman aged 40 to 55 in good health.

This chain joins TRBV4-3 and TRBJ1-1; D is unresolved. Germline-derived CDR1 and CDR2 are LGHNA and YSLEER. V lost 1 base and J 7 bases, leaving 10 bases between the germline ends. The CDR3 loop spans 13 amino acids. CDR3 sequence: CASSQVVGSEAFF. The DNA for the CDR3 is TGCGCCAGCAGCCAAGTAGTGGGGAGTGAAGCTTTCTTT.

The chain employs TRBV5-6 and TRBJ2-7; perhaps TRBD1 as D (5 bases). Per germline, CDR1 SGHDT and CDR2 YYEEEE. This CDR3 is 14 amino acids long. The V gene lost 3 bases and the J gene lost 5 bases, with 15 bases spanning the gap. The CDR3 loop is CASSSLGQRDEQYF. The CDR3 DNA follows: TGTGCCAGCAGCTCCCTCGGACAAAGAGACGAGCAGTACTTC.

The chain recombines TRBV19 with TRBJ1-6; possible D gene TRBD1, 5 bases. Per germline, CDR1 LNHDA and CDR2 SQIVND (reference sequence). Trimming removed 10 bases from V and 7 bases from J, with 17 bases in between. The CDR3 spans 14 residues. CDR3 protein: CATTKPGGNSPLHF. In DNA form, the CDR3 reads TGTGCCACCACTAAGCCGGGGGGGAATTCACCCCTCCACTTT.

This clone has just one count. This chain links TRBV6-1 with TRBJ2-4; weak D call: TRBD1 (6 bases). Germline V CDR1 and CDR2: MNHNS, SASEGT. V lost 0 bases to trimming and J lost 6 bases, with 12 bases between them. The CDR3 extends over 15 amino acids. CDR3 sequence reads: CASSEAGTWRNIQYF. The CDR3, as DNA: TGTGCCAGCAGTGAAGCCGGGACATGGCGAAACATTCAGTACTTC.

V usage is TRBV7-9 and J usage is TRBJ2-1; D might be TRBD2 (6 bases). Germline V CDR1 and CDR2: SEHNR, FQNEAQ (reference sequence). V was pared by 0 bases and J by 8 bases, with 11 bases between. This CDR3 comprises 14 residues. The CDR3 DNA follows: TGTGCCAGCAGCTTAGCGGGGGGACGGGATGAGCAGTTCTTC. This translates into CASSLAGGRDEQFF.

V usage is TRBV5-1 and J usage is TRBJ1-2; 8 positions agree with TRBD1. Germline V gene data show CDR1 as SGHRS and CDR2 as YFSETQ. The CDR3 loop spans 18 amino acids. V lost 0 bases, J lost 4 bases, and 14 bases stayed unmatched. CDR3 protein: CASSLVTNQGQDGYGYTF. CDR3 coding DNA: TGCGCCAGCAGCTTGGTAACTAACCAGGGACAGGATGGCTATGGCTACACCTTC.

The rearrangement uses TRBV2 and TRBJ1-2, with D perhaps matching TRBD1 (5 bases). Germline V gene lookup returns CDR1 SNHLY and CDR2 FYNNEI. The CDR3 covers 14 residues. The V end lost 10 bases, the J end lost 0 bases, and 15 bases lay between the germline ends. CDR3 sequence (DNA): TGTGCCACCATCCCAGGGTTAGCTAACTATGGCTACACCTTC. Its translation: CATIPGLANYGYTF.

The chain has TRBV4-2 and TRBJ2-7, with unresolved D. The germline V gene encodes CDR1 LGHNA and CDR2 YNFKEQ. Trimming left V 1 base short and J 0 bases short, with 4 bases between. The CDR3 spans 13 residues. The CDR3, as DNA: TGTGCCAGCAGCCAAGTCGGCTCCTACGAGCAGTACTTC. This encodes CASSQVGSYEQYF.

The J gene is TRBJ2-5, the V gene TRBV7-9, with D uncertain. This CDR3 contains 16 residues. The V gene's germline CDR1 is SEHNR and CDR2 FQNEAQ (reference sequence). The V end lost 0 bases, the J end lost 10 bases, and 21 bases lay between the germline ends. CDR3 bases: TGTGCCAGCAGCTTAGCCACCCCGAGGCTAACTCCACGCCAGTACTTC. This codes for CASSLATPRLTPRQYF.

V usage is TRBV9 and J usage is TRBJ1-6, with TRBD1 matching 7 bases. Germline lookup yields CDR1 SGDLS and CDR2 YYNGEE. The CDR3 covers 14 residues. With 0 bases clipped from V and 8 bases from J, the junction kept 2 bases outside the gene matches. CDR3 nucleotide sequence: TGTGCCAGCAGCGTAGGACAGGGAGATTCACCCCTCCACTTT. This codes for CASSVGQGDSPLHF. The whole variable domain, filled in from reference TRBV9 and TRBJ1-6, reads DSGVTQTPKHLITATGQRVTLRCSPRSGDLSVYWYQQSLDQGLQFLIQYYNGEERAKGNILERFSAQQFPDLHSELNLSSLELGDSALYFCASSVGQGDSPLHFGNGTRLTVT.

The CDR3 here is CASSSNYRGLNEKLFF. For the CDR3, the DNA is TGTGCCAGCAGTTCGAACTACAGGGGCTTAAATGAAAAACTGTTTTTT. This chain links TRBV6-5 with TRBJ1-4, with 7 bases matching TRBD1. Germline lookup yields CDR1 MNHEY and CDR2 SVGAGI. The CDR3 length is 16 residues. V lost 4 bases, J lost 5 bases, and 10 bases stayed unmatched.

CDR3 bases: TGTGCCAGCAGCCCGACAGCGAGCTCCTACAATGAGCAGTTCTTC. Translated, it gives CASSPTASSYNEQFF. The J gene is TRBJ2-1, the V gene TRBV14; D is perhaps TRBD1 (5 bases). Germline lookup yields CDR1 SGHDN and CDR2 FVKESK. V was cut by 4 bases and J by 0 bases, with 10 bases left in between. The CDR3 is made up of 15 amino acids.

The rearrangement joins TRBV27 to TRBJ2-6, with no clear D. The CDR3 length is 15 residues. The germline gives CDR1 MNHEY, CDR2 SMNVEV (reference sequence). V was shortened by 5 bases and J by 0 bases, with 8 bases between the two germline ends. The CDR3 protein is CASSLTPSGANVLTF. DNA of the CDR3: TGTGCCAGCAGTCTCACACCCTCTGGGGCCAACGTCCTGACTTTC.

The chain links TRBV5-1 to TRBJ2-3, with TRBD1 identical over 7 bases. Looked up from germline, CDR1 is SGHRS and CDR2 is YFSETQ. Losses at the gene ends were 6 bases for V and 5 bases for J; bases not matched to a gene: 15. The CDR3 loop spans 16 amino acids. The CDR3 DNA reads as TGCGCCAGCAAGCAGAGGGTCGGGACAGTCGGAGATACGCAGTATTTT. It yields the protein CASKQRVGTVGDTQYF.

The chain is built from TRBV29-1 and TRBJ1-1; D remains unclear. CDR3 length equals 12 residues. V was cut by 6 bases and J by 3 bases, with 11 bases left in between. In germline, CDR1 is SQVTM, CDR2 ANQGSEA. CDR3 sequence reads: CSVTDIYTEAFF. DNA of the CDR3: TGCAGCGTCACCGACATATACACTGAAGCTTTCTTT. Complete variable domain (other parts from reference TRBV29-1 and TRBJ1-1): SAVISQKPSRDICQRGTSLTIQCQVDSQVTMMFWYRQQPGQSLTLIATANQGSEATYESGFVIDKFPISRPNLTFSTLTVSNMSPEDSSIYLCSVTDIYTEAFFGQGTRLTVV.

CDR3 loop: CASSKMSGVSNYGYTF. CDR3 DNA sequence: TGTGCCAGTAGTAAAATGTCAGGCGTATCTAACTATGGCTACACCTTC. The chain recombines TRBV19 with TRBJ1-2; unclear D gene. CDR1 is LNHDA, CDR2 SQIVND, per germline (reference sequence). The V end lost 4 bases, the J end lost 0 bases, and 15 bases lay between the germline ends. The CDR3 has 16 amino acids.

V gene TRBV5-1 combines with J gene TRBJ1-5; perhaps TRBD1 as D (6 bases). The V and J ends lost 4 bases and 2 bases respectively, with 13 bases between them. CDR3 length: 15 residues. Germline loops: CDR1 SGHRS, CDR2 YFSETQ. CDR3 coding DNA: TGCGCCAGCAGCCCGCAGGGGCAGGGCAATCAGCCCCAGCATTTT. Encoded protein: CASSPQGQGNQPQHF.

This chain's CDR3 is CASSDSLEAFF. As DNA, the CDR3 is TGCGCCAGCTCCGACAGCCTTGAAGCTTTCTTT. This chain connects TRBV10-1 to TRBJ1-1; D is possibly TRBD1 (5 bases). Germline V gene data show CDR1 as WNHNN and CDR2 as SYGVQD (reference sequence). The CDR3 totals 11 residues. V shed 8 bases and J shed 7 bases, with 11 bases lying between them.

The V call is TRBV5-1, the J call TRBJ1-1, with D possibly matching TRBD1 (6 bases). The CDR3 covers 15 residues. CDR1 SGHRS and CDR2 YFSETQ come from the germline V gene. Trimming cost V 4 bases and J 1 base, with 14 bases left between them. The DNA of the CDR3 is TGCGCCAGCAGCCGTAACAGGGTGGGGAACACTGAAGCTTTCTTT. Residues: CASSRNRVGNTEAFF.

The gene calls are TRBV7-2 and TRBJ2-7; D gene uncertain. Germline V gene lookup returns CDR1 SGHTA and CDR2 FQGNSA. With 1 base removed from V and 2 bases from J, the gap between germline ends came to 12 bases. This CDR3 is built from 15 residues. In DNA, the CDR3 is TGTGCCAGCAGCTTAGGCGGAACCTTTACCTACGAGCAGTACTTC. The encoded protein is CASSLGGTFTYEQYF.

The chain combines TRBV19 with TRBJ1-1, with 8 bases identical to TRBD1. The CDR3 is made up of 15 amino acids. The V gene's germline CDR1 is LNHDA and CDR2 SQIVND (reference sequence). The V and J ends lost 9 bases and 0 bases, in that order; junction bases with no gene match: 9. The DNA for the CDR3 is TGTGCCAGCCCCCCCCGACAGGGGATGAACACTGAAGCTTTCTTT. Amino acids: CASPPRQGMNTEAFF.

V and J are TRBV10-1 and TRBJ1-6, with D unclear. The CDR3 has 13 residues. Per the germline V gene, CDR1 is WNHNN and CDR2 is SYGVQD (reference sequence). V was pared by 3 bases and J by 7 bases, with 7 bases between. The CDR3: CASSERGNSPLHF. The CDR3 region has the DNA TGCGCCAGCAGTGAACGAGGGAATTCACCCCTCCACTTT.

J is TRBJ2-3 and V is TRBV5-1, with D possibly matching TRBD1 (7 bases). The CDR3 spans 14 residues. Germline V gives CDR1 SGHRS, CDR2 YFSETQ. The germline V and J ends were trimmed by 5 bases and 1 base, with 11 bases remaining between them. The CDR3: CASRAGGRTDTQYF. CDR3 DNA sequence: TGCGCCAGCAGGGCAGGGGGGCGCACAGATACGCAGTATTTT.

The chain carries TRBV6-6 and TRBJ2-5; possibly TRBD1 for D (6 bases). CDR3 length: 13 amino acids. With 2 bases removed from V and 5 bases from J, the gap between germline ends came to 9 bases. From germline, CDR1 is MNHNY and CDR2 SVGAGI (reference sequence). The CDR3 reads CASSYGGGETQYF. The CDR3 region has the DNA TGTGCCAGCAGTTACGGGGGCGGGGAGACCCAGTACTTC.

J is TRBJ2-5 and V is TRBV19, with TRBD1 identical over 11 bases. CDR3 size: 15 residues. In germline, CDR1 is LNHDA, CDR2 SQIVND (reference sequence). Unmatched junction bases numbered 5, after V lost 3 bases and J lost 5 bases. CDR3 nucleotide sequence: TGTGCCAGTAGTATCCAGGACAGGGGGCGCGAGACCCAGTACTTC. It yields the protein CASSIQDRGRETQYF. Variable domain in full (rest from reference TRBV19 and TRBJ2-5): DGGITQSPKYLFRKEGQNVTLSCEQNLNHDAMYWYRQDPGQGLRLIYYSQIVNDFQKGDIAEGYSVSREKKESFPLTVTSAQKNPTAFYLCASSIQDRGRETQYFGPGTRLLVL.

This chain links TRBV7-9 with TRBJ2-5, with 9 bases that match TRBD2. The last part of the DNA fits TRBJ2-7 better; the J call may be wrong. In germline, CDR1 is SEHNR, CDR2 FQNEAQ (reference sequence). This CDR3 has 15 residues. The CDR3 spells CASSWSLRGGYEQYF. CDR3 bases: TGTGCCAGCAGCTGGTCCCTGCGGGGGGGCTACGAGCAGTACTTC.

This clone was seen a few times. The chain combines TRBV27 with TRBJ1-2, with D possibly TRBD1 on 5 matching bases. The CDR3 has 14 residues. Germline V gene sequence: CDR1 MNHEY, CDR2 SMNVEV (reference sequence). The ends were cut back, 2 bases at V and 4 bases at J, with 11 bases in the middle. The CDR3 coding sequence is TGTGCCAGCAGTTTAACGACAGCACCCTATGGCTACACCTTC. It translates to CASSLTTAPYGYTF.

This chain uses TRBV10-3 with TRBJ1-2, with D unclear. Germline V gene data show CDR1 as ENHRY and CDR2 as SYGVKD. Trimming took off 10 bases at V and 7 bases at J, with 16 bases between the two ends. The CDR3 contains 12 residues. CDR3 bases: TGTGCCACCACAGCCGATGTGGGTGGCTACACCTTC. Translation gives CATTADVGGYTF.

The rearrangement uses TRBV2 and TRBJ2-3, with TRBD1 identical over 7 bases. The CDR3 spans 14 residues. The V segment lost 6 bases and the J segment 2 bases; nucleotides outside the gene matches: 5. CDR1 and CDR2 (germline): SNHLY, FYNNEI. Here the CDR3 DNA reads TGTGCCAGCAGCGGACAGGAGGCCACAGATACGCAGTATTTT. Its protein product is CASSGQEATDTQYF.

This clone was detected only once. The CDR3, as DNA: TGTGCCAGCACCGAGCGGGGGGCATACAATGAGCAGTTCTTC. Translating gives CASTERGAYNEQFF. The genes are TRBV6-6 and TRBJ2-1; 9 bases align to TRBD2. This CDR3 spans 14 amino acids. From germline, CDR1 is MNHNY and CDR2 SVGAGI (reference sequence). V shed 7 bases, J shed 4 bases, and the junction held 5 bases outside the gene matches.